One TCR beta chain is described in this entry. The read falls 3 residues short of the CDR3 end, and the missing part is taken from the germline J gene. This sample is drawn from a study of Tregs in tolerant kidney transplant recipients. The nonmyeloablative bone marrow transplants came from related graft donors, with transient mixed chimerism. The CDR3 totals 11 residues. CDR1 is MNHNS, CDR2 SASEGT, per germline. V dropped 3 bases and J dropped 5 bases, with 4 bases sitting between them. The repertoire was sequenced with immunoSEQ multiplex PCR; TCRdb's copy has only in-frame clones and lacks some. The sample table includes approximately 24,000 clones.

This material consisted of CD4+ T cells from blood (PBMCs), taken 6 months after the transplant. This clonotype originated in a human patient who received a combined kidney and bone marrow transplant. Some T cells may be provided by the graft donor. The V and J genes are TRBV6-1 and TRBJ2-5; D not resolved. The covered CDR3 bases are TGTGCCAGCAGTGATATGGAGACC. Its protein product is CASSDMET. The full CDR3 is CASSDMETQYF.